This TCR beta chain was captured in a study of blood T cells in healthy people across ages. Study overall: Per two T cells, about one barcoded beta molecule was captured through template switching.

The sample holds a few counts of this clonotype. Each donor was a healthy Caucasian individual from Russia, aged 6 to 90. In germline, CDR1 is MDHEN, CDR2 SYDVKM. Trimming removed 4 bases from V and 0 bases from J, with 21 bases in between. CDR3 length: 18 amino acids. Alongside a J-beta primer mix, a sample-barcoded 5' primer served in a second PCR lasting about 7 to 12 cycles. TCRdb re-called the 5' RACE reads through MiXCR, storing one row per CDR3 protein. Of some 1.5 million distinct CDR3 sequences in the sample, roughly 30% were seen once. Sequencing input: blood. This clonotype originated in a woman in her twenties or thirties in good health. The chain has TRBV28 and TRBJ1-1; TRBD1 might be the D (6 bases). The CDR3 DNA reads TGTGCCAGCAGTTCCCGTGGGGGCCTACTGCCCTTGAACACTGAAGCTTTCTTT. Amino acid sequence: CASSSRGGLLPLNTEAFF.